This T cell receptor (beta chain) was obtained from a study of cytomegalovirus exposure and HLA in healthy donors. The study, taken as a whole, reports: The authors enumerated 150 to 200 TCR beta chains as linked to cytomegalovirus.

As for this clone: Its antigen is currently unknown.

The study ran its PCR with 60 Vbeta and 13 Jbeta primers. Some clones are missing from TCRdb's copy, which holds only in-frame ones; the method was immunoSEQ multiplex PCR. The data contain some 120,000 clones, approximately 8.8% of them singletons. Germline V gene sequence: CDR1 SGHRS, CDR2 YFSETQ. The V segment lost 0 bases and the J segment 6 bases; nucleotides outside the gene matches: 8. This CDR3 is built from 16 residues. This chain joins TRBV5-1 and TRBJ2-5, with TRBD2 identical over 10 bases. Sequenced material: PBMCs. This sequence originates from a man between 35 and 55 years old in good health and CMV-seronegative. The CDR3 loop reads CASSLGSGGASKTQYF. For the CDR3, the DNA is TGCGCCAGCAGCTTGGGAAGCGGGGGGGCCTCGAAGACCCAGTACTTC.